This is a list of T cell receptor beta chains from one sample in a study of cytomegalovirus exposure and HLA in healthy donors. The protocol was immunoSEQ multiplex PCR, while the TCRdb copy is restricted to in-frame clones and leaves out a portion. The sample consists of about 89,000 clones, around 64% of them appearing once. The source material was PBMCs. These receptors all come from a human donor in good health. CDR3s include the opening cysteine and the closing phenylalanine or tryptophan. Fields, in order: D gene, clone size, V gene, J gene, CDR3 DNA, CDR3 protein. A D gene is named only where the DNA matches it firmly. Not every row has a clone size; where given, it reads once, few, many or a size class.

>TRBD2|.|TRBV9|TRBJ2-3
TGTGCCAGCAGCGTAGCCCTAGCGGGGGCCTCAGATGCGCAGTATTTT
CASSVALAGASDAQYF
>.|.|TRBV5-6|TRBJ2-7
TGTGCCAGCAGCTTCACATTCGACAGGATCTACGAGCAGTACTTC
CASSFTFDRIYEQYF
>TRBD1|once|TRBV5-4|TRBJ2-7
TGTGCCAGCAGCTCTGGACAGGGCTACGAGCAGTACTTC
CASSSGQGYEQYF
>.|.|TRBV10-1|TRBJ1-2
TGCGCCAGCAGCGCCGACGGGGAGTTGAGCTATGGCTACACCTTC
CASSADGELSYGYTF
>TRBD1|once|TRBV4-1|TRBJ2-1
TGCGCCAGCAGCCAAGGGGCAGGGGGCACTATGTCCTACAATGAGCAGTTCTTC
CASSQGAGGTMSYNEQFF
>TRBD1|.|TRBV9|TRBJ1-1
TGTGCCAGCAGCGCGACAGGGTCGAACACTGAAGCTTTCTTT
CASSATGSNTEAFF
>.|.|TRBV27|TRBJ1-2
TGTGCCAGCAGTTTAGACAGAACTAACTATGGCTACACCTTC
CASSLDRTNYGYTF
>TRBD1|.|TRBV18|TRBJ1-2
TGTGCCAGCTCACTAAGGACAGGGATGAACTATGGCTACACCTTC
CASSLRTGMNYGYTF
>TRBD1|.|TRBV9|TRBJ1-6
TGTGCCAGCAGCCTCCGGACAGGGAGGTCACCCCTCCACTTT
CASSLRTGRSPLHF
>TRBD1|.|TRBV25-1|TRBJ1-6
TGTGCCAGCAGTGACCCGGGACAGGGTAATTCACCCCTCCACTTT
CASSDPGQGNSPLHF
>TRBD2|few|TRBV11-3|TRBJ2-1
TGTGCCAGCAGCTTGGGGACTAGCGGGGGGGCCAATGAGCAGTTCTTC
CASSLGTSGGANEQFF
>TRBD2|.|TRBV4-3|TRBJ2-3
TGCGCCAGCAGCCAAGATATGACTAGCGGGGGGACAGATACGCAGTATTTT
CASSQDMTSGGTDTQYF
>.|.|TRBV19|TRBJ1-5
TGTGCCAGTAAAAAAGGGAGAGGTCAGCCCCAGCATTTT
CASKKGRGQPQHF
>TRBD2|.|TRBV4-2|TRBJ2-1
TGTGCCAGCAGCCAAGACAGTAGCGGGGGGAACAATGAGCAGTTCTTC
CASSQDSSGGNNEQFF
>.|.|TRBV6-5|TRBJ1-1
TGTGCCAGCAGTTACTCGAGCGGGGCCACTGAAGCTTTCTTT
CASSYSSGATEAFF
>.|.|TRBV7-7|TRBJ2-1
TGTGCCAGCAGCTTCTCGTCGGGACTGACAAATGAGCAGTTCTTC
CASSFSSGLTNEQFF
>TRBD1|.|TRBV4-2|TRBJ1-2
TGTGCCAGCAGCTCCCCCCACACTTTGGGACAGGGCGATAGTGGCTACACCTTC
CASSSPHTLGQGDSGYTF
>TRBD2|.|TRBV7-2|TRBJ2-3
TGTGCCAGCAGCTTAATCGCGGGGGGGAGCACAGATACGCAGTATTTT
CASSLIAGGSTDTQYF
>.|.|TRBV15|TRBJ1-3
TGTGCCACCAGCAGAGACTGGAACTTTCGGGGCTCTGGAAACACCATATATTTT
CATSRDWNFRGSGNTIYF
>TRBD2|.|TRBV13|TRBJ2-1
TGTGCCAGCAGCTTTAGGCGGGGGAAAGCCTATGAGCAGTTCTTC
CASSFRRGKAYEQFF
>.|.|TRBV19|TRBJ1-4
TGTGCCAGTAGTATTGACAGATCAACTTACGAAAAACTGTTTTTT
CASSIDRSTYEKLFF
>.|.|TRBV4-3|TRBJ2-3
TGCGCCAGCAGCCAAGATCAGGGGCGGTTGGGAGATACGCAGTATTTT
CASSQDQGRLGDTQYF
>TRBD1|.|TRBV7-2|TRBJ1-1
TGTGCCAGCAGCCAAACAGGGGGCAGGTGGACTGAAGCTTTCTTT
CASSQTGGRWTEAFF
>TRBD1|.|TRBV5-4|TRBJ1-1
TGTGCCAGCAGCTTGGGACAGGGAAGGTCGGACACTGAAGCTTTCTTT
CASSLGQGRSDTEAFF
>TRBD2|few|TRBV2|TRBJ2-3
TGTGCCAGCAGTGAAGAACCGGGGGGGCTTGGAGATACGCAGTATTTT
CASSEEPGGLGDTQYF
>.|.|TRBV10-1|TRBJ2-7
TGCGCCAGCAGTGAGTTTAGGAGGGACAGCTCCTACGAGCAGTACTTC
CASSEFRRDSSYEQYF
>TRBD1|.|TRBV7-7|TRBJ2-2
TGTGCTAGCAGCCGGGACAGGGACACCGGGGAGCTGTTTTTT
CASSRDRDTGELFF
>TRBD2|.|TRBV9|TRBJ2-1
TGTGCCAGCAGCGTAGATCCAGCGGGGGCAAACAATGAGCAGTTCTTC
CASSVDPAGANNEQFF
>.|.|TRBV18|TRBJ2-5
TGTGCCAGCTCCGAAGAGACCCAGTACTTC
CASSEETQYF
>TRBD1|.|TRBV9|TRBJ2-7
TGTGCCAGCAGCGTTGGACAGGGGAACTACGAGCAGTACTTC
CASSVGQGNYEQYF
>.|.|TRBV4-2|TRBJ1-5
TGTGCCAGCAGCCAAGGGACAGAGGGTCAGCCCCAGCATTTT
CASSQGTEGQPQHF
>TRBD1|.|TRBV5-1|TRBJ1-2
TGCGCCAGCAGCTTGGGGACAGGGGACTATGGCTACACCTTC
CASSLGTGDYGYTF
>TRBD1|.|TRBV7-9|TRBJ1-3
TGTGCCAGCAGCCCGACAGGGTCTGGAAACACCATATATTTT
CASSPTGSGNTIYF
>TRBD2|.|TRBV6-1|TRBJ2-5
TGTGCCAGCAGTGAATATACGAGCGGGGGGTACCAAGAGACCCAGTACTTC
CASSEYTSGGYQETQYF
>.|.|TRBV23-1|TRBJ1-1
TGCGCCAGCAGTCAAATGGCTCTCCGGGACAATCCCCTAATGAACACTGAAGCTTTCTTT
CASSQMALRDNPLMNTEAFF
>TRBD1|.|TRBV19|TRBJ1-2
TGTGCCAGTAGTATGTCCGGGACAGCCCTCTATGGCTACACCTTC
CASSMSGTALYGYTF
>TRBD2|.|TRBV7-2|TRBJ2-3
TGTGCCAGCAGCTTCGCGGGGGGGATGGCAGATACGCAGTATTTT
CASSFAGGMADTQYF
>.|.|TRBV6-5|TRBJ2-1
TGTGCCAGCAGTTACCCAGAGCAGTTCTTC
CASSYPEQFF
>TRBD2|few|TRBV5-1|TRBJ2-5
TGCGCCAGCAGCCCAGGGACTAGCGGGAGACAAGAGACCCAGTACTTC
CASSPGTSGRQETQYF
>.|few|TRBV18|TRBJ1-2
TGTGCCAGCTCACCTGGACAGCTCCCCGAGGGCTACACCTTC
CASSPGQLPEGYTF
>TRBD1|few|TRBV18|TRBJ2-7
TGTGCCAGCTCACCTATCGGCCAGGGGGTAGGCGAGCAGTACTTC
CASSPIGQGVGEQYF